This T cell receptor (beta chain) came from a study of cytomegalovirus exposure and HLA in healthy donors (dated 2017 in TCRdb). As for the study more broadly: An earlier analysis of some 550 of the donors reported about 250 Gb of sequence data and 120 million or so unique TCR beta sequences from roughly 180 million T cells. About 300 gigabases of sequencing data and tens of millions of unique TCR sequences made up an early release that covered 500 to 650 HLA-typed donors. Of the roughly 400 genotyped donors, approximately 82% fell in the genetic ancestry cluster associated with self-reported Caucasian donors. The aim of the study was to test whether cataloging public T cell receptors could identify signatures of past pathogen exposure. The T cell repertoires of around 730 subjects were profiled by immunosequencing and related to cytomegalovirus serostatus. Along with the approximately 600-subject first cohort, a separate validation cohort of over 90 different subjects was used. To predict cytomegalovirus infection status, the study combined high-throughput TCR immunosequencing, statistical association of individual TCRs with disease status, and machine learning. A later analysis re-examined previously published TCR beta repertoires from roughly 720 donors and added high-resolution HLA genotyping to investigate patterns of TCR occurrence. Rather than using new phenotypic data, the later analysis identified candidate immune exposures from TCR beta sequences and from how often those sequences occurred across donors. In an earlier analysis of 550 to 700 of the donors, high-throughput TCR beta sequencing was used to judge whether each TCR beta V gene segment behaved as functional or pseudogenic. Donor age, sex, ethnicity and CMV serostatus were compiled alongside the repertoire data. Genome-wide SNP genotypes for about 65% of the 666 donors were used in a later genetic analysis, which treated that subset as a discovery cohort. All discovery cohort repertoires had been generated using a single sequencing platform. HLA typing included class I and class II loci at four-digit resolution. The number of donors typed differed by locus, with roughly 620-630 for A, B, C, DRB1 and DQB1, around 560 for DQA1, approximately 580 for DPA1, and over 400 for DPB1. About five DR-DQ haplotypes were treated as single units for association and clustering because of strong linkage in the cohort. Among about 410 genotyped donors of the cohort, an average of around 240,000 unique TCR beta nucleotide sequences was sequenced per donor, of which roughly 17% were non-productive.

This clone was seen more than once but under ten times. The antigen this receptor binds is unknown. No much larger clone exists at a distance of one base, and base qualities are not known. Libraries came from the immunoSEQ multiplex PCR assay. The multiplex PCR relied on a mix of 60 forward primers for TCR Vbeta segments and 13 reverse primers for TCR Jbeta segments. Amplification of the CDR3 region of rearranged TCR beta genes was performed with a multiplex PCR assay on genomic DNA. Amplified TCR beta libraries were sequenced as 87-base-pair reads on the Illumina HiSeq System. The published analysis was carried out like this. In a later analysis, approximately 74 million unique TCR beta chains were counted across the 690 or so repertoires, and about 10 million of these chains were shared by at least two donors. Raw reads were error-corrected and collapsed into unique sequences by a nearest-neighbor algorithm in which closely related sequences were merged to remove PCR and sequencing errors. V, D and J gene segments were assigned by aligning CDR3 sequences to IMGT reference sequences. For a sequence to be retained, at least a six-nucleotide match to both a V gene segment and a J gene segment was required. Rearrangements were classified as productive when the CDR3 lacked stop codons and remained in frame with V and J, and all other rearrangements were classified as non-productive. CDR3 was defined by IMGT convention, running from the second conserved V-encoded cysteine to the conserved J-encoded phenylalanine. The earlier analysis of about 610 of the donors excluded sequences that lacked an unambiguous match to a single V gene segment. An earlier analysis of a few hundred of the donors called V segments functional above 56.7% productive rearrangements and segregating when the between-donor standard deviation exceeded 5%. To diagnose cytomegalovirus status from the catalog of TCR beta chain sequences, a statistical classification framework was built. V and J gene assignment, in a later analysis, came from comparing TCR nucleotide sequences with IMGT/GENE-DB human TR gene sequences. Using the TCRdist pipeline, a later analysis assigned CDR3 sequences along with most-parsimonious VDJ recombination scenarios. In a later analysis, every TCR beta chain was defined by the combination of its CDR3 amino acid sequence and its V-gene family, and reads without a unique V-gene family were dropped. In a later analysis, approximately 590 highly shared, low-generation-probability nucleotide sequences were removed to address suspected cross-contamination and a sequencing artifact. In a later analysis, a clonal expansion index for each public chain was calculated from normalized within-repertoire ranks of inferred template counts. In a later analysis, generation probabilities were computed with a VDJ recombination model fitted to out-of-frame rearrangements, and the resulting probabilities were checked against IGoR. In a later analysis, hypergeometric tests were used to score TCR-TCR, TCR-HLA and TCR-CMV co-occurrence, with a repertoire-size bias correction applied to TCR pairs. False discovery rates were estimated in a later analysis by permuting HLA or CMV assignments 20 times. In a later analysis, co-occurring TCRs were grouped using DBSCAN, and TCRdist sequence similarity was added for clustering within HLA-allele-positive subsets. Co-occurrence clustering excluded repertoires with fewer than 30,000 or more than 120,000 public chains, plus five with anomalous nucleotide sharing. The immuneACCESS repertoire file appears here via TCRdb, limited to in-frame rearrangements. These files lack a portion of the clones; in checked studies, under half of the deficit traces to unresolved V genes, and the cause of the others is not known. That table is the source of V, J and clone size, and D and trimming were worked out from the DNA. Present in this sample are under 150,000 clones, almost 80% of which were seen just once. The top ten clones comprise about 6.7% of the sample.

The cohort consisted of 670 or so healthy bone marrow donors. Cohort members were all nominally healthy when sampled, although unrecorded immune exposures were likely present. The donor tested CMV seropositive, placing the donor among the 250 to 300 seropositive members of the cohort. Every donor gave a peripheral blood sample, and the peripheral blood mononuclear cells from that sample were used for TCR beta sequencing. The Qiagen DNeasy Blood Extraction Kit was used to extract genomic DNA from the blood cell samples. Findings and caveats that apply to the study as a whole: Because counts were too low, 15 to 20 rarely observed V segments, including chromosome 9 orphons, were excluded from the earlier analysis of 587 of the donors. The presence/absence analyses assumed that sequencing depth was roughly uniform across donors, and that assumption may not be true. Three of the identified cytomegalovirus-associated TCR beta chains were confirmed in vitro to be specific for cytomegalovirus antigens. Because HLA typing was unavailable for some donors at each locus, only the typed subset was used in association tests. For the cohort, immune exposure information was limited to CMV serostatus. In a later analysis, HLA-associated TCR beta chains showed more clonal expansion and lower generation probabilities than non-associated chains that were equally common. The study gave a list of under 200 TCR beta chains associated with cytomegalovirus. Only TCR beta chains were sequenced in this cohort, and the absence of alpha or paired-chain data limited detectable features. Specific HLA alleles were associated with over 15,000 TCR beta sequences at a false discovery rate of 0.05 in a later analysis. In a later genetic analysis, fewer N-insertions in productive TCRs were reported among donors in an Asian-associated ancestry cluster than the approximately 670-donor mean. Linkage disequilibrium might explain the correlated functional status among segregating V segments, but an unknown experimental factor could not be ruled out. When HLA alleles, especially DR and DQ, strongly co-occurred, attributing TCR associations to individual alleles was difficult. In an earlier analysis of around 600 of the donors, most TCR beta V segments appeared in productive rearrangements about 87% or about 30% of the time, broadly matching IMGT annotations. It was suggested by the authors that the approach could potentially be generalized to other disease states and immunological phenotypes. The classifier was reported to diagnose cytomegalovirus status with high specificity and sensitivity in both the original and validation cohorts. In a later analysis, the rate of TCR association differed among HLA loci, with DRB1 alleles having the most associated TCRs and HLA-C alleles having the fewest. A cluster of highly shared sequence variants was judged likely to be a technical artifact of the sequencing pipeline. In a later analysis, several top co-occurrence clusters were reported to appear linked to parvovirus B19, influenza, CMV and Epstein-Barr virus. A further reported finding was that TCR beta sequences accurately predicted the HLA-A and HLA-B alleles for most subjects in the first cohort. While some public TCRs were present in many individuals, most TCR sequences turned up only very rarely across donors. A later genetic analysis associated a missense DCLRE1C variant with V-gene and J-gene trimming of TCR beta chains, and an independent cohort replicated the association. A later analysis found that most CMV-associated TCR beta chains appeared HLA-restricted, with HLA associations seemingly driven largely by CMV exposure.

The sample was PBMCs. The source is a woman aged 35 to 49 in good health and CMV-seropositive.

For the CDR3, the sequence is CASSLWKAGTGRDYEQYF. The nucleotide sequence reads TGTGCCAGCAGTTTATGGAAGGCTGGGACAGGAAGGGATTACGAGCAGTACTTC. The sequence joins TRBV28 to TRBJ2-7; the junction holds 8 bases that match TRBD1. CDR1 and CDR2, per the germline V gene, are MDHEN and SYDVKM. From cysteine to phenylalanine, the CDR3 is 18 amino acids long. Of the read, only the CDR3 DNA is kept; its 54 bases are in frame from base 1. Germline trimming: 0 bases from V, 4 bases from J; junction bases outside gene matches: 14.